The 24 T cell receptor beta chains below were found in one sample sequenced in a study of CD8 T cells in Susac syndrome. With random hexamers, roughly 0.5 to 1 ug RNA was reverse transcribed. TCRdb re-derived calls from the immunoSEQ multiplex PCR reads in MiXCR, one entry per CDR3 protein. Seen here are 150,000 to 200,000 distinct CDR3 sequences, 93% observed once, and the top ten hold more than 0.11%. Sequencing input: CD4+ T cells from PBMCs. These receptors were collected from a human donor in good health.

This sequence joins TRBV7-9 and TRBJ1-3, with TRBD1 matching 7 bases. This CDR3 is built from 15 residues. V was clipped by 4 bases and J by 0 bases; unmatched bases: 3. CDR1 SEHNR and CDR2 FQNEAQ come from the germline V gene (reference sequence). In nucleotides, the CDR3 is TGTGCCAGCAGCTCCAGGGGGAACTCTGGAAACACCATATATTTT. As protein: CASSSRGNSGNTIYF.

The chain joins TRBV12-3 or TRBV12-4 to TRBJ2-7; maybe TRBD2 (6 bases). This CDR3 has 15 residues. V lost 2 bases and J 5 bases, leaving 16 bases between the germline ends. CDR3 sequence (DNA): TGTGCCAGCAGTTTACCGGAACGGGGGAAGGACGAGCAGTACTTC. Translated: CASSLPERGKDEQYF.

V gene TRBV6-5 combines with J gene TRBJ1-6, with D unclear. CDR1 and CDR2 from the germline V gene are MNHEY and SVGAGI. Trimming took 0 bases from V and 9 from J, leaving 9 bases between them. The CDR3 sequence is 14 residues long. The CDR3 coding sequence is TGTGCCAGCAGTTACTCGATAAGGACTTCACCCCTCCACTTT. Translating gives CASSYSIRTSPLHF.

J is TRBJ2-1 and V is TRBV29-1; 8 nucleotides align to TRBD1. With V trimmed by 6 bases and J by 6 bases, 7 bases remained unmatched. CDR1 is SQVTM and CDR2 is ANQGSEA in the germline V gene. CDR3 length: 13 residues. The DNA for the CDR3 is TGCAGCGTCCCTCCAGGGGGCTCCAATGAGCAGTTCTTC. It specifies CSVPPGGSNEQFF.

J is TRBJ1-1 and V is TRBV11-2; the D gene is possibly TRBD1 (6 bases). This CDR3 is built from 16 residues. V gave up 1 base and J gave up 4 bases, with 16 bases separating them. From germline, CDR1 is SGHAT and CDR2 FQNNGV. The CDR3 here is CASSLAAVGGGTEAFF. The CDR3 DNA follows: TGTGCCAGCAGCTTAGCAGCCGTAGGGGGGGGCACTGAAGCTTTCTTT.

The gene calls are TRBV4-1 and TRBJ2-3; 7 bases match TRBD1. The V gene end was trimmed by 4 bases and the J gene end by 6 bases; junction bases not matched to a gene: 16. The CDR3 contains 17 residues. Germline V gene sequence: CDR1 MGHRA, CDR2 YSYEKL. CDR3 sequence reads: CASSRGGLVAVGDTQYF. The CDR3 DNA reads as TGCGCCAGCAGCCGAGGGGGCCTCGTCGCGGTGGGGGATACGCAGTATTTT.

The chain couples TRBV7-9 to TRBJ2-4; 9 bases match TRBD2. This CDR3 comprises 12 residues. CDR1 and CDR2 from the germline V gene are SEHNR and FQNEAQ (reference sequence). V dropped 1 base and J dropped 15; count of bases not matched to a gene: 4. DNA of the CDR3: TGTGCCAGCAGCTTAGACGCGGGGGGGGCGTACTTC. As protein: CASSLDAGGAYF.

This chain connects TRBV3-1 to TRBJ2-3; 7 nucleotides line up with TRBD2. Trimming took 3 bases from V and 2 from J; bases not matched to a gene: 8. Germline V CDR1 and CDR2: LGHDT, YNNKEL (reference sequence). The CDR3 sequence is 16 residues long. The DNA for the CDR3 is TGTGCCAGCAGCCACCGATTGCGGGGGATCACAGATACGCAGTATTTT. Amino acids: CASSHRLRGITDTQYF.

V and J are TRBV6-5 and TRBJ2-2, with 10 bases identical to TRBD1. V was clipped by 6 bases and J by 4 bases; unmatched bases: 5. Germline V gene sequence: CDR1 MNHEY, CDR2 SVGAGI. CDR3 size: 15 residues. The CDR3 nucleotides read TGTGCCAGCAGCCTCGGGACAGGGGTCACCGGGGAGCTGTTTTTT. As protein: CASSLGTGVTGELFF.

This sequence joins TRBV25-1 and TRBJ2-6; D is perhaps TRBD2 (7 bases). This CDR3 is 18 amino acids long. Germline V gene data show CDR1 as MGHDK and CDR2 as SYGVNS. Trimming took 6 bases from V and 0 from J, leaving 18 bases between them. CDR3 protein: CASRGGAGLYSGANVLTF. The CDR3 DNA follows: TGTGCCAGCAGGGGGGGGGCAGGCTTATACTCTGGGGCCAACGTCCTGACTTTC.

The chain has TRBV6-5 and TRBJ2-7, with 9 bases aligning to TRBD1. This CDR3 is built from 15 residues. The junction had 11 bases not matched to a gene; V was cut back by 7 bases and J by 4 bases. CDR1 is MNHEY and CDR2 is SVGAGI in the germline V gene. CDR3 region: CASTPRGTGFYEQYF. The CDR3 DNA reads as TGTGCCAGCACCCCCCGGGGGACAGGGTTTTACGAGCAGTACTTC.

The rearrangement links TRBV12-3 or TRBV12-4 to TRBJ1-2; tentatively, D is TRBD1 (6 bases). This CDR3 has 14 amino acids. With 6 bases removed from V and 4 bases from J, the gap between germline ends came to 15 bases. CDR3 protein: CASSPRSGVYGYTF. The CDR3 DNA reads TGTGCCAGCAGCCCGAGGTCAGGGGTCTATGGCTACACCTTC.

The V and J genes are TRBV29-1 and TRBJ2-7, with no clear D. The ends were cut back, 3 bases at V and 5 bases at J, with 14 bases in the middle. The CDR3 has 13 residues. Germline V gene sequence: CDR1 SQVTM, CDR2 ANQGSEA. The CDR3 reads CSVEGLFSNEQYF. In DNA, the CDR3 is TGCAGCGTTGAGGGTCTCTTTAGCAACGAGCAGTACTTC.

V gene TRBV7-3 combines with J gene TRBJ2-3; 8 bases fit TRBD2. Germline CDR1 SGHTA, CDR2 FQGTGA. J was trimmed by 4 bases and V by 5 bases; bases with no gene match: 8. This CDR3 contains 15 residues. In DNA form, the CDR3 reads TGTGCCAGCAGCCCTGGACTAGCCTCCCCAGATACGCAGTATTTT. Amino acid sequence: CASSPGLASPDTQYF.

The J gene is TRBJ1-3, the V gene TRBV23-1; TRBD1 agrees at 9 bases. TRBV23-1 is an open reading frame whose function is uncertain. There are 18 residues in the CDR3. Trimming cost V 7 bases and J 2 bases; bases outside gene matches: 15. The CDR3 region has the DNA TGCGCCAGCACTCCCGCCGAACAGGGGGCTGTTACTGGAAACACCATATATTTT. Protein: CASTPAEQGAVTGNTIYF.

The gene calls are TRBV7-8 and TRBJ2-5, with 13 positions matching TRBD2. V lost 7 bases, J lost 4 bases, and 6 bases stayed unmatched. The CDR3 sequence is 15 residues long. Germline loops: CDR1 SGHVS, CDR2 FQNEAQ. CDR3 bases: TGTGCCAGCACTAGAGGGACTAGCGGGGCAGAGACCCAGTACTTC. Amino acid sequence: CASTRGTSGAETQYF.

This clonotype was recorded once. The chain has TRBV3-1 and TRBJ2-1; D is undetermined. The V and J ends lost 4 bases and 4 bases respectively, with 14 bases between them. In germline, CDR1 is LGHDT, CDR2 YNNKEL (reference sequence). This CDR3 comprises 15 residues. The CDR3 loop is CASSPTTAVYNEQFF. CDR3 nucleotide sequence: TGTGCCAGCAGCCCTACGACGGCCGTTTACAATGAGCAGTTCTTC.

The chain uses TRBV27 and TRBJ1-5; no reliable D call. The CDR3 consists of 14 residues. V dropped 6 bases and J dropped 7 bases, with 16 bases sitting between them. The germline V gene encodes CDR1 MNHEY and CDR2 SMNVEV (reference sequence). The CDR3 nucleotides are TGTGCCAGCAGAGCTTGGCAGGCCCACCAGCCCCAGCATTTT. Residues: CASRAWQAHQPQHF.

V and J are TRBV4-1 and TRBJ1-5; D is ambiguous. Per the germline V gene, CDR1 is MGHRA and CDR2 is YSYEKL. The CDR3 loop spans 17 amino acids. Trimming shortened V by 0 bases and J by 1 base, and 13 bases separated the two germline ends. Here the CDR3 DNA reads TGCGCCAGCAGCCAAGATCGTGCGTACTCGAGCAATCAGCCCCAGCATTTT. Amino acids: CASSQDRAYSSNQPQHF.

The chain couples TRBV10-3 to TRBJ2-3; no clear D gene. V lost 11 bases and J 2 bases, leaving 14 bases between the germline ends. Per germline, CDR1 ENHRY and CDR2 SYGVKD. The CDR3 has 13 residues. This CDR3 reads CAVTRLLTDTQYF. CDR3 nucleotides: TGTGCCGTAACACGCTTACTCACAGATACGCAGTATTTT.

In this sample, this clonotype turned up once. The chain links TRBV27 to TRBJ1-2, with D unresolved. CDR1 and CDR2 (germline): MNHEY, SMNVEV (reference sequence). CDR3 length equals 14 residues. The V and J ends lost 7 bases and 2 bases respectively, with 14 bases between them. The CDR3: CASTSNRENYGYTF. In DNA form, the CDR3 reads TGTGCCAGCACCTCGAACCGGGAGAACTATGGCTACACCTTC.

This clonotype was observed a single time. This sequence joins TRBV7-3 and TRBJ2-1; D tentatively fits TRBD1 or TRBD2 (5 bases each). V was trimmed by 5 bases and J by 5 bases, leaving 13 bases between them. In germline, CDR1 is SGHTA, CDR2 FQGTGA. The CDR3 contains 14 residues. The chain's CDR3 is CASSPGPTDNEQFF. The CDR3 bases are TGTGCCAGCAGCCCGGGACCTACGGACAATGAGCAGTTCTTC.

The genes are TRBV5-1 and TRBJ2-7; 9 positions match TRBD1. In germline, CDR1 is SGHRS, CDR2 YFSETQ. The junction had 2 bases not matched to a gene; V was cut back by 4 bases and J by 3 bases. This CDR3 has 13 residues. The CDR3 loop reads CASSTGQGYEQYF. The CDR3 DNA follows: TGCGCCAGCAGCACGGGACAGGGCTACGAGCAGTACTTC.

The CDR3 loop is CASSLEWGFGEAFF. CDR3 DNA sequence: TGCGCCAGCAGCTTGGAATGGGGGTTCGGTGAAGCTTTCTTT. The rearrangement joins TRBV5-1 to TRBJ1-1; D might be TRBD1 (5 bases). Germline lookup yields CDR1 SGHRS and CDR2 YFSETQ. CDR3 length: 14 residues. Between the trimmed V and J ends, which lost 0 bases and 7 bases, there was a span of 13 bases.